A single sample gave rise to the 17 T cell receptor beta chains below, sequenced in a study of cytomegalovirus exposure and HLA in healthy donors. Only in-frame clones appear in the TCRdb table, and some are missing; sequencing was by immunoSEQ multiplex PCR. The table records fewer than 100,000 clones, approximately 91% of them present only once. The sequenced sample consisted of PBMCs. All receptors derive from a man between 25 and 39 years old in good health and CMV-seronegative.

This clone was observed a single time. The chain recombines TRBV13 with TRBJ2-2, with 14 bases identical to TRBD2. CDR1 is PRHDT, CDR2 FYEKMQ, per germline (reference sequence). The CDR3 covers 15 residues. After removal of 5 bases from V and 11 bases from J, the junction contained 7 bases not matched to a gene. The CDR3 DNA reads as TGTGCCAGCAGCCACGGGGGACTAGCGGGAGTTGAGCTGTTTTTT. Protein: CASSHGGLAGVELFF.

CDR3 loop: CASSVGTRNEQFF. The CDR3 nucleotides are TGTGCCAGCAGCGTAGGGACTCGGAATGAGCAGTTCTTC. The V gene is TRBV9, the J gene TRBJ2-1, with a possible D match to TRBD2 (5 bases). The V and J ends lost 0 bases and 7 bases respectively, with 8 bases between them. Germline V gene lookup returns CDR1 SGDLS and CDR2 YYNGEE. The CDR3 has 13 amino acids.

The chain employs TRBV6-6 and TRBJ2-2; no reliable D call. The length of the CDR3 is 16 residues. Germline CDR1 MNHNY, CDR2 SVGAGI (reference sequence). The ends were cut back, 0 bases at V and 4 bases at J, with 12 bases in the middle. The CDR3 sequence: CASSYSYSSITGELFF. CDR3 DNA: TGTGCCAGCAGTTACTCGTACAGTTCAATCACCGGGGAGCTGTTTTTT.

This sequence joins TRBV28 and TRBJ2-7; perhaps TRBD2 as D (6 bases). Looked up from germline, CDR1 is MDHEN and CDR2 is SYDVKM. The CDR3 spans 14 residues. V was clipped by 3 bases and J by 2 bases, with 11 bases between them. CDR3 bases: TGTGCCAGCAGTTTGAATAGCGGAACCTACGAGCAGTACTTC. It codes for CASSLNSGTYEQYF.

The chain is built from TRBV10-3 and TRBJ2-2, with 12 bases that match TRBD2. CDR1 is ENHRY and CDR2 is SYGVKD in the germline V gene. The CDR3 is made up of 18 amino acids. J lost 3 bases, V lost 10 bases, and 15 bases had no gene match. CDR3 nucleotides: TGTGCCACCACCGGGGGCCTAGCGGGAGGGGTTTACACCGGGGAGCTGTTTTTT. Its protein product is CATTGGLAGGVYTGELFF.

The chain employs TRBV5-4 and TRBJ2-5; 10 bases fit TRBD1. The CDR3 loop spans 15 amino acids. The trim removed 5 bases at V and 4 bases at J, leaving 8 bases unmatched. Germline V CDR1 and CDR2: SGHNT, YYREEE (reference sequence). The CDR3 DNA sequence: TGTGCCAGCAGTTCTGACAGGGGGCGCCGAGAGACCCAGTACTTC. Translated, it gives CASSSDRGRRETQYF.

The V gene is TRBV6-6, the J gene TRBJ1-4; maybe TRBD1 (5 bases). CDR3 length: 14 amino acids. CDR1 MNHNY and CDR2 SVGAGI come from the germline V gene (reference sequence). Trimming took off 7 bases at V and 1 base at J, with 10 bases between the two ends. CDR3 residues: CASTWGETNEKLFF. CDR3 DNA sequence: TGTGCCAGCACCTGGGGGGAAACTAATGAAAAACTGTTTTTT.

This chain joins TRBV6-4 and TRBJ1-2, with a possible D match to TRBD1 (5 bases). The CDR3 is made up of 15 amino acids. CDR1 is MRHNA, CDR2 SNTAGT, per germline. V was trimmed by 2 bases and J by 8 bases, leaving 18 bases between them. The CDR3 reads CASSDTNQGVGGYTF. In DNA, the CDR3 is TGTGCCAGCAGTGACACGAACCAGGGCGTAGGGGGCTACACCTTC.

This CDR3 is CATSRDRKNTEAFF. CDR3 DNA: TGTGCCACCAGCAGGGACAGGAAGAACACTGAAGCTTTCTTT. The chain joins TRBV15 to TRBJ1-1; 7 bases line up with TRBD1. The CDR3 covers 14 residues. Trimming at V came to 3 bases and at J to 1 base, leaving 2 bases not matched to a gene. Germline V gene lookup returns CDR1 LNHNV and CDR2 YYDKDF (reference sequence).

V is TRBV29-1 and J is TRBJ2-3; maybe TRBD1 (6 bases). The germline V gene has CDR1 SQVTM and CDR2 ANQGSEA. CDR3 length equals 13 residues. In nucleotides, the CDR3 is TGCAGTTGCACGGACAGTAACACAGATACGCAGTATTTT. The encoded protein is CSCTDSNTDTQYF.

This clone was detected only once. The chain links TRBV6-6 to TRBJ2-3; D might be TRBD1 (6 bases). The CDR3 sequence is 12 residues long. Germline CDR1 MNHNY, CDR2 SVGAGI (reference sequence). V lost 6 bases and J lost 7, with 11 bases in between. The chain's CDR3 is CASSPTGHTQYF. CDR3 bases: TGTGCCAGCAGCCCTACAGGGCATACGCAGTATTTT.

The chain links TRBV4-2 to TRBJ2-3, with 8 bases lining up with TRBD2. V was clipped by 7 bases and J by 4 bases; unmatched bases: 10. The CDR3 has 15 amino acids. Germline CDR1 is LGHNA and CDR2 is YNFKEQ. The CDR3 loop is CASTSSGGDADTQYF. CDR3 DNA sequence: TGTGCCAGCACTTCCTCCGGGGGGGACGCAGATACGCAGTATTTT.

The rearrangement links TRBV18 to TRBJ2-1; 7 positions agree with TRBD2. In germline, CDR1 is KGHSH, CDR2 LQKENI. With V trimmed by 4 bases and J by 9 bases, 9 bases remained unmatched. The CDR3 is made up of 14 amino acids. The DNA for the CDR3 is TGTGCCAGCTCACGGGGGACTATAGAAGGTGAGCAGTTCTTC. Translation: CASSRGTIEGEQFF.

V usage is TRBV27 and J usage is TRBJ1-6; 9 nucleotides match TRBD1. Germline CDR1 MNHEY, CDR2 SMNVEV (reference sequence). This CDR3 has 17 amino acids. Trimming cost V 6 bases and J 2 bases; bases outside gene matches: 8. The CDR3 here is CASRPWDRDPYNSPLHF. DNA for the CDR3: TGTGCCAGCAGGCCCTGGGACAGGGATCCCTATAATTCACCCCTCCACTTT.

This rearrangement joins TRBV19 to TRBJ2-3; a possible D gene is TRBD1 (9 bases). Germline CDR1 and CDR2: LNHDA and SQIVND (reference sequence). CDR3 length: 17 amino acids. Trimming removed 5 bases from V and 1 base from J, with 19 bases in between. The CDR3 DNA follows: TGTGCCAGTAGTGTTAGCGGGGACAGGGACCGCACAGATACGCAGTATTTT. Its translation is CASSVSGDRDRTDTQYF.

The chain links TRBV27 to TRBJ2-1; D is possibly TRBD2 (6 bases). CDR3 length equals 17 residues. Germline-derived CDR1 and CDR2 are MNHEY and SMNVEV (reference sequence). The ends were cut back, 3 bases at V and 4 bases at J, with 19 bases in the middle. The CDR3 here is CASSFLYRGKMYNEQFF. Here the CDR3 DNA reads TGTGCCAGCAGTTTTTTGTATCGGGGGAAGATGTACAATGAGCAGTTCTTC.

The V and J genes are TRBV7-8 and TRBJ1-1; 7 nucleotides line up with TRBD1. Germline loops: CDR1 SGHVS, CDR2 FQNEAQ. The CDR3 has 13 amino acids. V dropped 6 bases and J dropped 4; count of bases not matched to a gene: 5. The CDR3 reads CASRQGVGTEAFF. DNA for the CDR3: TGTGCCAGCAGGCAGGGGGTGGGCACTGAAGCTTTCTTT.